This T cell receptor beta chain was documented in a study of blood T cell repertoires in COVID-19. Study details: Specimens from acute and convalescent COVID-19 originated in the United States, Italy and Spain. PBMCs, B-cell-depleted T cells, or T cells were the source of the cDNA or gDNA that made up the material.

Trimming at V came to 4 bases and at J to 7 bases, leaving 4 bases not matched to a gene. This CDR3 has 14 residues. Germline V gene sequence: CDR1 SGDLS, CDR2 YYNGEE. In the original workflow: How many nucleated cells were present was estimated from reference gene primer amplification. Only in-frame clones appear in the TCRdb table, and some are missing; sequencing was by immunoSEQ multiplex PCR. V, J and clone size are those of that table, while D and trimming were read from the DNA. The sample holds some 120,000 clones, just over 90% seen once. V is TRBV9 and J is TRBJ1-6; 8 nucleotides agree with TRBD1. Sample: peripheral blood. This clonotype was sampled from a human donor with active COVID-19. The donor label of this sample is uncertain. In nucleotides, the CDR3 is TGTGCCAGCAGCAGACGACAGGGGAATTCACCCCTCCACTTT. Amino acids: CASSRRQGNSPLHF.